The T cell receptor beta chain described here comes from a study of blood T cell repertoires in COVID-19. For the study at large: Acute and convalescent COVID-19 specimens originated in the United States, Italy and Spain. Nucleic acid was either cDNA or gDNA, and it came from T cells, B-cell-depleted T cells, or PBMCs.

The CDR3 has 13 amino acids. Germline V lookup: CDR1 SNHLY, CDR2 FYNNEI. V shed 11 bases and J 4 bases; nucleotides not matched to a gene: 8. Authors' processing steps: The authors estimated nucleated cell counts from reference gene primer amplification. Clones were sequenced by immunoSEQ multiplex PCR, and TCRdb holds only the in-frame ones, with some missing. V and J calls and clone size follow that table, whereas D and trimming were derived from the DNA. The sample lists nearly 45,000 clones; 60% to 80% were seen once. This TCR derives from a man between 65 and 79 years old with acute or convalescent COVID-19. Sequenced input: peripheral blood. The rearrangement uses TRBV2 and TRBJ1-1, with TRBD1 matching over 9 bases. The CDR3 coding sequence is TGTGCCGGAGACAGGGGGAGGAGCACTGAAGCTTTCTTT. Translating gives CAGDRGRSTEAFF.